This TCR beta chain was found in a study of T cell responses to AZD1222 COVID-19 vaccine. The CDR3 covers 15 residues. Between the trimmed V and J ends, which lost 4 bases and 5 bases, there was a span of 17 bases. Per the germline V gene, CDR1 is MNHEY and CDR2 is SMNVEV (reference sequence). This clone occurred a few times. Its antigen is still unknown. Findings and caveats of the study: It was only a handful of AZD1222 recipients who were seropositive at baseline. Regions 160-218 and 743-854 held dominance among vaccine-associated CD4 TCRs, which spanned spike.

TCRdb keeps only in-frame clones here, not all; method: immunoSEQ multiplex PCR. The top ten hold approximately 2.9% of the sample, which has approximately 180,000 clones, approximately 90% seen once. The sample here was peripheral blood, taken on day 0 of AZD1222 vaccination. This receptor was taken from an adult in good health. This sequence joins TRBV27 and TRBJ2-5, with D perhaps given as TRBD1 or TRBD2 (6 bases each). The CDR3 reads CASSSRLGGRETQYF. In DNA, the CDR3 is TGTGCCAGCAGTTCACGGTTAGGGGGGCGCGAGACCCAGTACTTC.